This T cell receptor beta chain was observed in a study of T cell repertoires in cytomegalovirus infection (dated by TCRdb to 2018 to 2020). Looking at the study overall: Because public TCR beta signatures pointed to carriage of CMV infection together with the matching HLA type, the HLA type of each donor mattered for the analysis. The research as a whole found: The ex vivo response was dominated by HLA-C-restricted CMV-specific TCR beta clonotypes, which also provided the single most frequent clonotype in two of eight donors. In both this cohort and an independent cohort of 352 donors, the cumulative frequency of public TCR beta family members distinguished carriers of CMV infection plus the relevant HLA type.

The sequencer was an Illumina HiSeq 1500. TCRdb ran its own pipeline on the public reads, namely fastp trimming at Q25 and MiXCR clone calling, and kept in-frame beta chains. Each CDR3 protein gets just one entry, which takes the most common genes and DNA from the rows behind it. Across this sample there are approximately 750,000 distinct CDR3 sequences, with less than 40% seen only once. The ten largest clones add up to 2.5% to 3.5% of the sample. The germline V gene sets CDR1 to ENHRY and CDR2 to SYGVKD. Germline trimming: 3 bases from V, 2 bases from J; junction bases outside gene matches: 9. Its CDR3 holds 16 amino acids, cysteine through phenylalanine. Only the CDR3 DNA is retained, 48 bases long and in frame from the first base. This clonotype was counted between two and nine times. Its antigen is unknown. Per-base qualities were not stored, and no clone one base away is much larger.

The chain joins TRBV10-3 to TRBJ2-7; TRBD1 matches 8 bases in the middle. The TCR originated in a human donor in good health (CMV status not recorded). Some clones in this sample may be carry-over from other donors' samples. The sequenced sample consisted of PBMCs. The sequence in DNA is TGTGCCATCAGTGACCCTACGACAGGGGACCCCTACGAGCAGTACTTC. Its protein reads: CAISDPTTGDPYEQYF.